This TCR beta chain was recovered during a study of shared clonotypes between healthy human individuals. Regarding this clone: The same CDR3 also results from other DNA sequences found in this sample.

Repertoires were generated with immunoSEQ multiplex PCR, while TCRdb's copy carries only in-frame clones and drops some. The table includes about 1.1 million clones, approximately 75% detected once. The CDR3 loop spans 16 amino acids. V lost 0 bases, J lost 0 bases, and 9 bases lay in between. Germline-derived CDR1 and CDR2 are SGHRS and YFSETQ. The TCR sequence derives from a young man in good health. Some clones in this sample may be carry-over from other donors' samples. Sequenced input: memory CD4+ T cells from PBMCs. As for subset: CD45RA-negative fraction. The genes are TRBV5-1 and TRBJ2-2; D remains unclear. The CDR3 here is CASSLVVGANTGELFF. CDR3 nucleotides: TGCGCCAGCAGCTTGGTTGTGGGCGCGAACACCGGGGAGCTGTTTTTT. The entire variable domain, with the rest obtained from reference TRBV5-1 and TRBJ2-2, is as follows: KAGVTQTPRYLIKTRGQQVTLSCSPISGHRSVSWYQQTPGQGLQFLFEYFSETQRNKGNFPGRFSGRQFSNSRSEMNVSTLELGDSALYLCASSLVVGANTGELFFGEGSRLTVL.